This T cell receptor beta chain was obtained from a study of patients and donors after allogeneic stem cell transplantation. TCRdb re-derived calls from the RT-PCR reads in MiXCR, one entry per CDR3 protein. Counted here are about 230,000 distinct CDR3 sequences, roughly an eighth occurring once; the ten biggest clones make up under 14%. The ends were cut back, 9 bases at V and 0 bases at J, with 18 bases in the middle. The CDR3 extends over 15 amino acids. Germline V gene sequence: CDR1 MDHEN, CDR2 SYDVKM. The material sequenced was blood, either unsorted or a sorted T cell fraction (not recorded which). This clonotype was obtained from a human donor who was either an allogeneic HSCT recipient or a stem cell or donor lymphocyte infusion donor (not recorded which). It is not recorded whose cells these are; they may come from a transplant donor. V gene TRBV28 combines with J gene TRBJ2-7, with D perhaps matching TRBD1 (7 bases). For the CDR3, the DNA is TGTGCCAGTGCCGACCAGGGGGGCGGCTCCTACGAGCAGTACTTC. Its protein product is CASADQGGGSYEQYF.